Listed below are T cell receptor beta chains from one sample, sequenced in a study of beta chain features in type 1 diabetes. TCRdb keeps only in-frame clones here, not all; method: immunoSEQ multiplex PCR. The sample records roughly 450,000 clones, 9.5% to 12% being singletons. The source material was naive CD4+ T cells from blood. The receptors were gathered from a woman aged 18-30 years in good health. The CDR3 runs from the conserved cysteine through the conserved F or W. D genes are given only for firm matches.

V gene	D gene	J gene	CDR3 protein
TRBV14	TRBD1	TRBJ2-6	CASSPRDRAYSGANVLTF
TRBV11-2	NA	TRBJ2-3	CASSLVRRESTDTQYF
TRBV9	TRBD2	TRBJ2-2	CASSVAGAGTGELFF
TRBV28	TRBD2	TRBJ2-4	CASSLSGGNIQYF
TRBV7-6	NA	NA	CASSSLSTTRNEQFF
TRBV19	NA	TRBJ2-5	CASSIRGRETQYF
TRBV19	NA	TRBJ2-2	CASTQVAANTGELFF
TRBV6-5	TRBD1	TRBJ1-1	CASRGQRNTEAFF
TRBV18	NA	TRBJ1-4	CASQRTVEVELFF
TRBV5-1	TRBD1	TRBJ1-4	CASSLLGQGGEKLFF
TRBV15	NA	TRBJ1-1	CATSNEGLTSFF
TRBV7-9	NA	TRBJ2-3	CASSLSTDTQYF
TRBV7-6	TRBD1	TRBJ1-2	CASSPLGQGIAGYGYTF
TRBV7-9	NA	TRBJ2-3	CASSFGREDTQYF
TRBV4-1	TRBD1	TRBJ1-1	CASRHQGGTEAFF
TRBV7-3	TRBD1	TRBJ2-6	CASSFRGTPSSGANVLTF
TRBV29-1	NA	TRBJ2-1	CSVTLAIAYNEQFF
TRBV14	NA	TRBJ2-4	CASSRFGLGRAKNIQYF
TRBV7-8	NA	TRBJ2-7	CATRYGRTSYEQYF
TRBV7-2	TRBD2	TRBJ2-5	CASSLAFSSGRQETQYF
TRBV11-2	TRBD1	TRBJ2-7	CASSPKGAYEQYF
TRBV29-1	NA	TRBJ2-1	CSVVLTGRDGQFF
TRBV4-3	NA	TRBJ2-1	CASSQASIRCNEQFF
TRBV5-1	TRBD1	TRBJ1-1	CASSSTGGDTEAFF
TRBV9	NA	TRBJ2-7	CASSLGHSYEQYF
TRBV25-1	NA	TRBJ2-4	CASSEFRVGIQYF
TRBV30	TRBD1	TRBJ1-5	CAWSADRTTSNQPQHF
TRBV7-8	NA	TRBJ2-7	CASSLGQWYEQYF
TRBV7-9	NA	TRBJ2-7	CASSSGQFYEQYF
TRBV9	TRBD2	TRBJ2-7	CASSVGLTSYEQYF
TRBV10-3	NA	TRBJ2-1	CAISDGKTDEQFF
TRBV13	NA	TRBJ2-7	CASSFDRRLGEQYF
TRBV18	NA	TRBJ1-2	CASSPLGTVDGYTF
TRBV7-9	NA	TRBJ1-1	CASNPSGQNTEAFF
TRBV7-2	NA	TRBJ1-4	CASSDQRGRRVFF
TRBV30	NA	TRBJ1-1	CAWITRHTEAFF
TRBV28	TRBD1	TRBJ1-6	CASSSRTGRNSPLHF
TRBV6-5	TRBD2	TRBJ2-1	CASSQGLSYNEQFF
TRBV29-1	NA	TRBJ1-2	CSVRGHGYTF
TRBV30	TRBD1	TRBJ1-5	CAWSYGDRAFQPQHF
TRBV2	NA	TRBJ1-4	CAGSYLSSNEKLFF